This T cell receptor (beta chain) was identified during a study of CD8+ T cells in alopecia areata. This clone has a handful of counts. Sorting separated CD4+ and CD8+ T cells out of PBMCs. In each case, RNA was isolated and then reverse transcribed into cDNA as the sequencing template. The protocol was immunoSEQ multiplex PCR, while the TCRdb copy is restricted to in-frame clones and leaves out a portion. Among 98,000 or so clones listed, roughly 64% were seen once. This CDR3 region has 17 residues. V shed 2 bases and J shed 4 bases, with 21 bases lying between them. Germline CDR1 SEHNR, CDR2 FQNEAQ (reference sequence).

The specimen sequenced was CD8+ T cells sorted from blood. The sequence was obtained from a human donor in good health. The gene calls are TRBV7-9 and TRBJ2-7; possibly TRBD1 or TRBD2 for D (5 bases each). The CDR3 DNA reads as TGTGCCAGCAGCTTAATGGACGGGACGGATGGGGTTTACGAGCAGTACTTC. It is translated as CASSLMDGTDGVYEQYF.